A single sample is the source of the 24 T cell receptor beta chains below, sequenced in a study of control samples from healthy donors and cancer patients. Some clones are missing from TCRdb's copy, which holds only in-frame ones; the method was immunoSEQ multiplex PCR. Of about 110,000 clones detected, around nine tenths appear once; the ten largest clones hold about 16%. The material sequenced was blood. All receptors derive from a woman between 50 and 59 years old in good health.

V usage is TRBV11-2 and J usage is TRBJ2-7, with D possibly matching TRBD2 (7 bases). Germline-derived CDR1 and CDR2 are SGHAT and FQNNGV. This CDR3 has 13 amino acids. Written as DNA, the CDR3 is TGTGCCAGCAAGAAGGAGGGGGAGGGCCGGAGGGACGTC. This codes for CASKKEGEGRRDV.

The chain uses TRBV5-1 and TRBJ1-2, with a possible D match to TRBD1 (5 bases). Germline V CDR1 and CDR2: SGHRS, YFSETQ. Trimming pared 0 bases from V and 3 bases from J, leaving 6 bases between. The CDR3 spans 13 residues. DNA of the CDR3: TGCGCCAGCAGCTTGGGAGGGGACTATGGCTACACCTTC. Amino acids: CASSLGGDYGYTF.

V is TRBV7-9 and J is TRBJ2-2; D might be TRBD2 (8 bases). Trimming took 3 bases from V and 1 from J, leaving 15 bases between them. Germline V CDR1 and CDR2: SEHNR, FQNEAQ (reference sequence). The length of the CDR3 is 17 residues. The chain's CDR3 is CASSFGRGTENTGELFF. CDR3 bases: TGTGCCAGCAGCTTCGGGAGGGGGACAGAGAACACCGGGGAGCTGTTTTTT.

The CDR3 sequence: CASSHPQGRNSPLHF. CDR3 sequence (DNA): TGCGCCAGCAGCCACCCACAGGGACGAAATTCACCCCTCCACTTT. The rearrangement joins TRBV4-1 to TRBJ1-6, with D possibly matching TRBD1 (6 bases). V lost 3 bases, J lost 7 bases, and 13 bases lay in between. The CDR3 covers 15 residues. The germline CDR1 and CDR2 sequences are MGHRA and YSYEKL.

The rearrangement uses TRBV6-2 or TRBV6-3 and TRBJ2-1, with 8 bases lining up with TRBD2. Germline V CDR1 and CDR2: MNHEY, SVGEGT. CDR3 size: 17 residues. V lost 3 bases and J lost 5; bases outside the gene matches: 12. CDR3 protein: CASSYFPSGGLNNEQFF. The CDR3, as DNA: TGTGCCAGCAGTTATTTTCCCAGCGGGGGTCTTAACAATGAGCAGTTCTTC.

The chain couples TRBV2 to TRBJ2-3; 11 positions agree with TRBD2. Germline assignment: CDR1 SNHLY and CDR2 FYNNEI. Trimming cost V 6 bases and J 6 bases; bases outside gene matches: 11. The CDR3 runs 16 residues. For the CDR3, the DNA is TGTGCCAGCAGCGAATACATAGCGGGAGGGACGGATACGCAGTATTTT. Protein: CASSEYIAGGTDTQYF.

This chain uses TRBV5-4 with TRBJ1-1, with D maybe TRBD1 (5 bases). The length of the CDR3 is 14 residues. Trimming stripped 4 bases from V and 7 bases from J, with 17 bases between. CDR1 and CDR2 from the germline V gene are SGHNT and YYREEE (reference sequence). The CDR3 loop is CASSIRDRIREAFF. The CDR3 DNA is TGTGCCAGCAGCATCCGGGACCGTATCCGTGAAGCTTTCTTT.

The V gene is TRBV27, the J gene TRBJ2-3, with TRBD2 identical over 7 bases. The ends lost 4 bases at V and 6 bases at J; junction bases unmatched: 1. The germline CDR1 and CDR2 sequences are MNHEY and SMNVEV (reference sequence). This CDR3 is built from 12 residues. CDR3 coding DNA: TGTGCCAGCAGTTGGGGGGGGGATACGCAGTATTTT. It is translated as CASSWGGDTQYF.

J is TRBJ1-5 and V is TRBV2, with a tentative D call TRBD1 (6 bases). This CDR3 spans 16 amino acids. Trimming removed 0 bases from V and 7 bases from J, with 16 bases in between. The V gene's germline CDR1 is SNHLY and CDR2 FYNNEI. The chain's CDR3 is CASSEALRGGRQPQHF. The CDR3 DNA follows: TGTGCCAGCAGTGAAGCGCTTCGGGGGGGGCGGCAGCCCCAGCATTTT.

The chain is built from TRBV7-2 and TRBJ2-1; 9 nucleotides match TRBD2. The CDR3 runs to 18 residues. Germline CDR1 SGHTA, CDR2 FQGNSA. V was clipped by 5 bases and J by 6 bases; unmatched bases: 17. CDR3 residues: CASSPRLAGVSGSNEQFF. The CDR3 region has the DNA TGTGCCAGCAGCCCGAGGTTAGCGGGAGTAAGCGGATCCAATGAGCAGTTCTTC.

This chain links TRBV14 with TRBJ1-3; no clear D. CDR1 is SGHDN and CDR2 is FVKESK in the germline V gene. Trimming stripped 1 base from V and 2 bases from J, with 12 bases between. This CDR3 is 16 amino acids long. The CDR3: CASSQVRGGPGNTIYF. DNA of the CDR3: TGTGCCAGCAGCCAAGTGCGGGGAGGGCCTGGAAACACCATATATTTT.

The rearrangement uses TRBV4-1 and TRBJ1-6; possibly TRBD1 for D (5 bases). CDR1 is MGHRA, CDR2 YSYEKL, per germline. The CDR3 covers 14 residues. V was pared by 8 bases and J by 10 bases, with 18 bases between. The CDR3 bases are TGCGCCAGCGCCACTCCAGGGCAGAGGTCACCCCTCCACTTT. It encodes CASATPGQRSPLHF.

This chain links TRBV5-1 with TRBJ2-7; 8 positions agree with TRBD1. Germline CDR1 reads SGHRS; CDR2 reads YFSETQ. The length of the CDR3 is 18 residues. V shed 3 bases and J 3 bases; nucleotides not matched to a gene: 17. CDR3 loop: CASSWGGQGFGANYEQYF. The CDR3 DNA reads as TGCGCCAGCAGCTGGGGCGGACAGGGATTCGGAGCCAACTACGAGCAGTACTTC.

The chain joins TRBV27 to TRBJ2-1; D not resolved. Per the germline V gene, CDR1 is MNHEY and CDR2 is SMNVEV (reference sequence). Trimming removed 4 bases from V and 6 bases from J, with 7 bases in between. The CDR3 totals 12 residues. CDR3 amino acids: CASSSAGNEQFF. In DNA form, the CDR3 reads TGTGCCAGCAGTTCGGCTGGCAATGAGCAGTTCTTC.

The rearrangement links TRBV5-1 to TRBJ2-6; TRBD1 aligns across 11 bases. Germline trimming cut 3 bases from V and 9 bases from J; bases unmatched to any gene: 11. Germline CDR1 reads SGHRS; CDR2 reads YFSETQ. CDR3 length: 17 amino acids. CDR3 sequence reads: CASSWPGQGVEGNVLTF. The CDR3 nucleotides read TGCGCCAGCAGCTGGCCGGGACAGGGGGTGGAAGGCAACGTCCTGACTTTC. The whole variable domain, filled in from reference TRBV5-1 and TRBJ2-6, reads KAGVTQTPRYLIKTRGQQVTLSCSPISGHRSVSWYQQTPGQGLQFLFEYFSETQRNKGNFPGRFSGRQFSNSRSEMNVSTLELGDSALYLCASSWPGQGVEGNVLTFGAGSRLTVL.

The CDR3 DNA is TGTGCCAGTAGTCTCAGACAGGGTCATCAGCCCCAGCATTTT. Protein: CASSLRQGHQPQHF. The chain has TRBV19 and TRBJ1-5; 7 nucleotides agree with TRBD1. Germline CDR1 LNHDA, CDR2 SQIVND (reference sequence). This CDR3 comprises 14 residues. Trimming removed 5 bases from V and 5 bases from J; junction bases left unmatched: 6.

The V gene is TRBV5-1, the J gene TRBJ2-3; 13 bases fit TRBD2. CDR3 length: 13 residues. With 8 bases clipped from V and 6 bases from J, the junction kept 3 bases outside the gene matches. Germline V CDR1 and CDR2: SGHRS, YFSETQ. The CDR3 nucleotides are TGCGCCAGTCAACTAGCGGGAGGGGATACGCAGTATTTT. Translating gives CASQLAGGDTQYF.

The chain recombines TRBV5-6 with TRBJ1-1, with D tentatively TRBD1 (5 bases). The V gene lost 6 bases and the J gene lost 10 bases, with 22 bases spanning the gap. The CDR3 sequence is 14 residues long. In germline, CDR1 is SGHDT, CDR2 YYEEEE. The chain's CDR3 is CASTGGGAVMRAFF. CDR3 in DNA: TGTGCCAGCACAGGCGGAGGGGCGGTGATGAGAGCTTTCTTT.

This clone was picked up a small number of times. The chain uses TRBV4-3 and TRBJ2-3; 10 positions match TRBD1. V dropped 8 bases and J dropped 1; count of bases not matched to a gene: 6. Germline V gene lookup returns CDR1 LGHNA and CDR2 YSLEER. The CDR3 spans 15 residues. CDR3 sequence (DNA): TGCGCCAGCGGATGGGGGACAGGGGGCACAGATACGCAGTATTTT. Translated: CASGWGTGGTDTQYF.

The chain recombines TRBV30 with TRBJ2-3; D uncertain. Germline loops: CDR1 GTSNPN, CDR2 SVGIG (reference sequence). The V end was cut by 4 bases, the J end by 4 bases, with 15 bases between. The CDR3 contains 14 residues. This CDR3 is CAWNPLVSSDTQYF. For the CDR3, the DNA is TGTGCCTGGAACCCCCTGGTTAGCTCAGATACGCAGTATTTT.

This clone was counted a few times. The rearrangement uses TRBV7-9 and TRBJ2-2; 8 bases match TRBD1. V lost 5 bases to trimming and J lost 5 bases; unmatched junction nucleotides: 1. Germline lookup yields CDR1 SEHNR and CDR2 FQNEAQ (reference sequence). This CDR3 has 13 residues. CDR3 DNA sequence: TGTGCCAGCAGCCGGACAGGGACCGGGGAGCTGTTTTTT. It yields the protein CASSRTGTGELFF.

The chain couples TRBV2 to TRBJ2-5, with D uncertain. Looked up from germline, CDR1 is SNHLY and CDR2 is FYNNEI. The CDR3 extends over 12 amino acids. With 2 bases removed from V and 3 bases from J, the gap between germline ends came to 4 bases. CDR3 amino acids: CASSERKETQYF. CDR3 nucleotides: TGTGCCAGCAGTGAACGGAAAGAGACCCAGTACTTC.

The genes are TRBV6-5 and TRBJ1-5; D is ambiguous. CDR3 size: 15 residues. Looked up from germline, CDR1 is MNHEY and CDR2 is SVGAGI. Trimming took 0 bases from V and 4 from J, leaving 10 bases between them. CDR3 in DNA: TGTGCCAGCAGTTACTCGACGGGGTGGAATCAGCCCCAGCATTTT. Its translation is CASSYSTGWNQPQHF.

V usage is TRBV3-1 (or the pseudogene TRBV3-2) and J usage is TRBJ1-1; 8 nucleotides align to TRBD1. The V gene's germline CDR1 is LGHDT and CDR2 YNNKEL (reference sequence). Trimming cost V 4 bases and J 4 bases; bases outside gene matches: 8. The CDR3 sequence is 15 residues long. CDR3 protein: CASSPGQGMSTEAFF. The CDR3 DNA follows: TGTGCCAGCAGCCCCGGACAGGGAATGAGCACTGAAGCTTTCTTT.